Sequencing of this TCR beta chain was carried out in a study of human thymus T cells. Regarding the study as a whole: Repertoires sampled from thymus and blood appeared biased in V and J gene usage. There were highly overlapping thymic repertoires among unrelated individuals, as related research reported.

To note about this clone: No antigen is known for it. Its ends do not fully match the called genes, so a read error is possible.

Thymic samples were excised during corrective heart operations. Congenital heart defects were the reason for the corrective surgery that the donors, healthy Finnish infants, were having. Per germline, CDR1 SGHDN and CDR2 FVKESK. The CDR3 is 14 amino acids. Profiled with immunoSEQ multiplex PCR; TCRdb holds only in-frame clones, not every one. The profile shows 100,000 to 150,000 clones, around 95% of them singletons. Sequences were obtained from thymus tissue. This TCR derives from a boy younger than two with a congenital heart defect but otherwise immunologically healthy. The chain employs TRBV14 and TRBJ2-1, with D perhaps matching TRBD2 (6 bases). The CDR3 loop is CASSRLNDRDFGIF. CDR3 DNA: TGTGCCAGCAGCCGCTTAAATGACCGGGACTTTGGAATCTTC.